One sample yielded the 26 T cell receptor beta chains listed below, sequenced in a study of identical twins' blood T cells. TCRdb re-called the 5' RACE reads with MiXCR, one entry per CDR3 protein. The data hold around 380,000 distinct CDR3 sequences, with more than 25% observed a single time. The sequenced sample consisted of PBMCs. The source of these receptors is a woman aged 18-55 years in good health.

A few counts support this clonotype. The chain employs TRBV7-9 and TRBJ1-1, with D maybe TRBD1 (6 bases). The CDR3 loop spans 15 amino acids. Trimming shortened V by 4 bases and J by 0 bases, and 12 bases separated the two germline ends. Germline V gene lookup returns CDR1 SEHNR and CDR2 FQNEAQ (reference sequence). The CDR3 DNA is TGTGCCAGCAGCTCTCAGGGGCCCATGAACACTGAAGCTTTCTTT. As protein: CASSSQGPMNTEAFF.

This clonotype came up many times. The chain has TRBV9 and TRBJ2-3; no clear D. The CDR3 loop spans 13 amino acids. The V end was cut by 2 bases, the J end by 4 bases, with 8 bases between. Germline V CDR1 and CDR2: SGDLS, YYNGEE. The CDR3 DNA is TGTGCCAGCAGCGTCCATACTGCAGATACGCAGTATTTT. Its translation is CASSVHTADTQYF.

The rearrangement uses TRBV20-1 and TRBJ2-2; D might be TRBD1 (5 bases). The germline V gene encodes CDR1 DFQATT and CDR2 SNEGSKA (reference sequence). This CDR3 is built from 14 residues. The V and J ends lost 5 bases and 1 base respectively, with 11 bases between them. CDR3 DNA: TGCAGTGCTGCCGCTACAGGGAACACCGGGGAGCTGTTTTTT. It yields the protein CSAAATGNTGELFF.

The J gene is TRBJ2-7, the V gene TRBV7-8; TRBD1 might be the D (5 bases). Germline V gives CDR1 SGHVS, CDR2 FQNEAQ. Trimming took 4 bases from V and 5 from J, leaving 21 bases between them. The CDR3 runs to 16 residues. CDR3 sequence: CASSSTRVTGPHEQYF. The DNA for the CDR3 is TGTGCCAGCAGCTCAACCAGGGTAACTGGACCTCACGAGCAGTACTTC.

Comments on this clonotype: A read error may produce the germline difference seen at one junction end. This chain links TRBV6-5 with TRBJ1-5; no reliable D call. CDR3 length: 12 amino acids. Germline lookup yields CDR1 MNHEY and CDR2 SVGAGI. The CDR3 DNA reads TGTGCCAGCCGCGAGGGCAATCGGCCCCAGCATTTT. Its protein product is CASREGNRPQHF.

Only a few counts were recorded for this clonotype. J is TRBJ2-3 and V is TRBV5-1, with D perhaps matching TRBD2 (5 bases). The length of the CDR3 is 14 residues. CDR1 is SGHRS and CDR2 is YFSETQ in the germline V gene. V lost 4 bases and J 6 bases, leaving 15 bases between the germline ends. The CDR3 protein is CASSQVPRGDTQYF. In nucleotides, the CDR3 is TGCGCCAGCAGCCAGGTTCCTAGAGGGGATACGCAGTATTTT.

The chain employs TRBV12-3 or TRBV12-4 and TRBJ1-1; D remains ambiguous. CDR3 length: 12 amino acids. V was trimmed by 3 bases and J by 3 bases, leaving 5 bases between them. The CDR3 DNA reads as TGTGCCAGCAGTTTTGGGCACACTGAAGCTTTCTTT. The encoded protein is CASSFGHTEAFF.

This clonotype has more than one count but fewer than ten. The V and J genes are TRBV12-5 and TRBJ1-2, with D unclear. Germline lookup yields CDR1 LGHNT and CDR2 FRNRAP. The CDR3 contains 11 residues. V gave up 4 bases and J gave up 8 bases, with 8 bases separating them. CDR3 residues: CASGSEGGYTF. DNA of the CDR3: TGTGCTAGTGGTTCCGAGGGAGGCTACACCTTC.

The CDR3, as DNA: TGTGCCAGCGGTCACCCGCCTTTCTTT. Its translation is CASGHPPFF. The V gene is TRBV9, the J gene TRBJ1-1; no definite D call. Germline values: CDR1 SGDLS, CDR2 YYNGEE. The CDR3 has 9 residues. V was trimmed by 7 bases and J by 12 bases, leaving 10 bases between them.

Many counts were recorded for this clonotype. The genes are TRBV3-1 and TRBJ1-1, with 8 nucleotides matching TRBD1. J gave up 10 bases and V 0 bases, and 7 bases lay outside the gene matches. Per the germline V gene, CDR1 is LGHDT and CDR2 is YNNKEL (reference sequence). This CDR3 spans 14 amino acids. This chain's CDR3 is CASSQDFEQGAAFF. The CDR3 DNA reads TGTGCCAGCAGCCAAGATTTCGAGCAGGGGGCAGCTTTCTTT.

The sample holds a few counts of this clonotype. The rearrangement uses TRBV5-1 and TRBJ1-1, with D tentatively TRBD1 (6 bases). V was pared by 4 bases and J by 5 bases, with 15 bases between. This CDR3 region has 14 residues. Germline V lookup: CDR1 SGHRS, CDR2 YFSETQ. CDR3 in DNA: TGCGCCAGCAGCGGGGACACGATTGGTACTGAAGCTTTCTTT. Protein sequence: CASSGDTIGTEAFF.

The chain links TRBV6-6 to TRBJ1-2; D is uncertain. This CDR3 comprises 16 residues. With 6 bases removed from V and 0 bases from J, the gap between germline ends came to 17 bases. The germline V gene encodes CDR1 MNHNY and CDR2 SVGAGI (reference sequence). CDR3 protein: CASRHTGSPANYGYTF. In nucleotides, the CDR3 is TGTGCCAGCAGACATACGGGGTCTCCAGCTAACTATGGCTACACCTTC.

This sequence joins TRBV20-1 and TRBJ1-1; D possibly corresponds to TRBD1 (5 bases). The germline gives CDR1 DFQATT, CDR2 SNEGSKA (reference sequence). The V end lost 6 bases, the J end lost 7 bases, and 18 bases lay between the germline ends. This CDR3 contains 13 residues. In DNA, the CDR3 is TGCAGTGCCGGCGGGACCCAACGAGGTGAAGCTTTCTTT. This gives the protein CSAGGTQRGEAFF.

The chain uses TRBV20-1 and TRBJ1-2; D is uncertain. Germline CDR1 DFQATT, CDR2 SNEGSKA (reference sequence). The CDR3 sequence is 11 residues long. Trimming cost V 3 bases and J 8 bases, with 10 bases left between them. CDR3: CSARLPGGYTF. CDR3 in DNA: TGCAGTGCTAGGCTACCGGGGGGCTACACCTTC.

The V gene is TRBV3-1, the J gene TRBJ1-1; no definite D call. Trimming removed 1 base from V and 5 bases from J, with 8 bases in between. Germline V CDR1 and CDR2: LGHDT, YNNKEL (reference sequence). The CDR3 sequence is 13 residues long. The CDR3 coding sequence is TGTGCCAGCAGCCAAGGGGGTTTGACTGAAGCTTTCTTT. Translated, it gives CASSQGGLTEAFF.

This clonotype appeared a few times. V usage is TRBV29-1 and J usage is TRBJ1-6, with 8 nucleotides matching TRBD1. The CDR3 length is 14 residues. Unmatched junction bases numbered 7, after V lost 4 bases and J lost 8 bases. Germline V gene lookup returns CDR1 SQVTM and CDR2 ANQGSEA. CDR3 residues: CSVVEDRADSPLHF. CDR3 nucleotide sequence: TGCAGCGTTGTTGAGGACAGGGCTGATTCACCCCTCCACTTT.

V usage is TRBV20-1 and J usage is TRBJ2-3; a weak D match, TRBD2 (6 bases). Looked up from germline, CDR1 is DFQATT and CDR2 is SNEGSKA (reference sequence). This CDR3 comprises 11 residues. V was cut by 4 bases and J by 6 bases, with 8 bases left in between. CDR3 DNA sequence: TGCAGTGCTAACGCGGGGGATACGCAGTATTTT. Its translation: CSANAGDTQYF.

The gene calls are TRBV9 and TRBJ2-2; no clear D. Germline V gene lookup returns CDR1 SGDLS and CDR2 YYNGEE. V was clipped by 4 bases and J by 5 bases, with 6 bases between them. The CDR3 contains 12 residues. The CDR3 reads CASSPWTGELFF. CDR3 in DNA: TGTGCCAGCAGCCCCTGGACCGGGGAGCTGTTTTTT. The full variable domain, in which reference TRBV9 and TRBJ2-2 provide the parts outside the CDR3, is DSGVTQTPKHLITATGQRVTLRCSPRSGDLSVYWYQQSLDQGLQFLIQYYNGEERAKGNILERFSAQQFPDLHSELNLSSLELGDSALYFCASSPWTGELFFGEGSRLTVL.

Remarks on this clonotype: Compared with germline, one end of the junction differs, possibly owing to a read error. The chain combines TRBV6-5 with TRBJ1-4; maybe TRBD1 (6 bases). This CDR3 contains 16 residues. Germline-derived CDR1 and CDR2 are MNHEY and SVGAGI. The CDR3 here is CASSDFRQETNERLFF. The CDR3 DNA is TGTGCCAGCAGCGACTTTAGACAGGAAACTAATGAAAGACTGTTTTTT.

The chain carries TRBV10-3 and TRBJ2-7, with TRBD1 matching 7 bases. The CDR3 covers 12 residues. The trim removed 6 bases at V and 5 bases at J, leaving 4 bases unmatched. The germline V gene has CDR1 ENHRY and CDR2 SYGVKD. The CDR3 DNA follows: TGTGCCATCAGGCAGGGGGATGACGAGCAGTACTTC. This encodes CAIRQGDDEQYF.

The chain links TRBV10-3 to TRBJ2-1; TRBD2 might be the D (5 bases). CDR3 length: 16 amino acids. Germline V gene sequence: CDR1 ENHRY, CDR2 SYGVKD. V was cut by 0 bases and J by 2 bases, with 11 bases left in between. CDR3 DNA: TGTGCCATCAGTGAGTCAATCGGGGTAGCCTACAATGAGCAGTTCTTC. This sequence encodes CAISESIGVAYNEQFF.

The gene calls are TRBV5-1 and TRBJ2-2, with D unresolved. Germline lookup yields CDR1 SGHRS and CDR2 YFSETQ. V was pared by 2 bases and J by 6 bases, with 8 bases between. The CDR3 has 13 amino acids. The CDR3 nucleotides are TGCGCCAGCAGCTTCTCCCCTGCCGGGGAGCTGTTTTTT. Its translation: CASSFSPAGELFF. The full variable domain, rest sourced from reference TRBV5-1 and TRBJ2-2, is KAGVTQTPRYLIKTRGQQVTLSCSPISGHRSVSWYQQTPGQGLQFLFEYFSETQRNKGNFPGRFSGRQFSNSRSEMNVSTLELGDSALYLCASSFSPAGELFFGEGSRLTVL.

In regard to this clonotype: A much larger clone differs from this one at a single base, so this may be a read error. This sequence joins TRBV7-6 and TRBJ1-1, with 11 nucleotides matching TRBD1. V lost 2 bases and J lost 5; bases outside the gene matches: 7. Germline V gene sequence: CDR1 SGHVS, CDR2 FNYEAQ. The CDR3 totals 16 residues. The CDR3: CASSLCPGTGGTEAFF. CDR3 DNA sequence: TGTGCCAGCAGCTTATGTCCCGGGACAGGGGGGACTGAAGCTTTCTTT.

Notes on this clonotype: One base away lies a much larger clone, so this may be a sequencing read error. V usage is TRBV4-2 and J usage is TRBJ2-1, with a weak D call TRBD1 (5 bases). Germline CDR1 is LGHNA and CDR2 is YNFKEQ. The V end lost 1 base, the J end lost 6 bases, and 7 bases lay between the germline ends. This CDR3 is 13 amino acids long. The CDR3 DNA reads as TGTGCCAGCAGCCAAGTCAGGGCCAATGAGCAGTTCTTC. Translating it yields CASSQVRANEQFF.

This clonotype was seen just once. This chain uses TRBV9 with TRBJ2-3; possible D gene TRBD1, 5 bases. The germline CDR1 and CDR2 sequences are SGDLS and YYNGEE. This CDR3 is 15 amino acids long. Trimming left V 0 bases short and J 3 bases short, with 11 bases between. The CDR3 DNA follows: TGTGCCAGCAGCGTAGAGGGGTATGAGACAGATACGCAGTATTTT. Its protein is CASSVEGYETDTQYF.

This clonotype showed up just a few times. The J gene is TRBJ1-2, the V gene TRBV4-3; D unresolved. This CDR3 has 13 amino acids. V was shortened by 4 bases and J by 8 bases, with 14 bases between the two germline ends. In germline, CDR1 is LGHNA, CDR2 YSLEER. CDR3 loop: CASSPSRGTGYTF. Here the CDR3 DNA reads TGCGCCAGCAGCCCCTCCCGTGGCACCGGCTACACCTTC.